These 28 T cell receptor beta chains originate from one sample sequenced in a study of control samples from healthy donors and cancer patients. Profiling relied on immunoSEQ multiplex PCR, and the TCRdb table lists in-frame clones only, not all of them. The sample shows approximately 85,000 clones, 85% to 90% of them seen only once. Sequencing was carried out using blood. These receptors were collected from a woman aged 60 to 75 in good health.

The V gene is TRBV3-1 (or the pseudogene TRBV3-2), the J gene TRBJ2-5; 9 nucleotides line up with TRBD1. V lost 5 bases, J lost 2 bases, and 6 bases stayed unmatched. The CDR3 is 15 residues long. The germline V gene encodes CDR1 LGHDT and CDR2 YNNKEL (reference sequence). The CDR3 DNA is TGTGCCAGCAGCTACGGGACAGGGCATCAAGAGACCCAGTACTTC. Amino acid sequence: CASSYGTGHQETQYF.

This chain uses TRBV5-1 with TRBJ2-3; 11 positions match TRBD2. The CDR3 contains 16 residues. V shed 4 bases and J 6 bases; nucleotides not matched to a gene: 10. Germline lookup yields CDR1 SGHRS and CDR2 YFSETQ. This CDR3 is CASSGSLAGAADTQYF. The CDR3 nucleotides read TGCGCCAGCAGCGGTTCACTAGCGGGGGCCGCGGATACGCAGTATTTT.

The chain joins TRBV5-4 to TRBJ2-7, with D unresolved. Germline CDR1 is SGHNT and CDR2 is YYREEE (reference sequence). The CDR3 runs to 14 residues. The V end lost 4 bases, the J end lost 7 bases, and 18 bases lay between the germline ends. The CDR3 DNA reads TGTGCCAGCAGCCTACCCGGTTGGAGAGAAGAGCAGTACTTC. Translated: CASSLPGWREEQYF.

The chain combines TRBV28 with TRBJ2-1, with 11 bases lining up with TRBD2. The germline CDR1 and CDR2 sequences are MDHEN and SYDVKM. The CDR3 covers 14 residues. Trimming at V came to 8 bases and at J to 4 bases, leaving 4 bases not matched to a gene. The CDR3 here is CASVTSGGYNEQFF. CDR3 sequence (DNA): TGTGCCAGCGTAACTAGCGGGGGTTACAATGAGCAGTTCTTC.

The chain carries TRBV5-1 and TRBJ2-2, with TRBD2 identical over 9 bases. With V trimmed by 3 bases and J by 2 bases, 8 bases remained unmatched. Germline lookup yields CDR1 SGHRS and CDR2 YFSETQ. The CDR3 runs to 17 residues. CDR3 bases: TGCGCCAGCAGCTCGAAGGCGGGGGGGCCTAACACCGGGGAGCTGTTTTTT. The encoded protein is CASSSKAGGPNTGELFF.

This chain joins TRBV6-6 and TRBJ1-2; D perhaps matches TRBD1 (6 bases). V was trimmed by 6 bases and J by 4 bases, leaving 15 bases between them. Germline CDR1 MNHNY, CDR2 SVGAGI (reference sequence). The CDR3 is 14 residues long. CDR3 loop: CASSYPQGLYGYTF. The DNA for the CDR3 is TGTGCCAGCAGCTACCCCCAGGGGCTCTATGGCTACACCTTC.

The chain's CDR3 is CASSRADRGYGYTF. The CDR3 DNA is TGTGCCAGCAGCCGAGCCGACAGGGGCTATGGCTACACCTTC. The V call is TRBV27, the J call TRBJ1-2, with 8 bases aligning to TRBD1. Trimming at V came to 6 bases and at J to 4 bases, leaving 7 bases not matched to a gene. CDR3 length: 14 amino acids. Germline CDR1 is MNHEY and CDR2 is SMNVEV (reference sequence).

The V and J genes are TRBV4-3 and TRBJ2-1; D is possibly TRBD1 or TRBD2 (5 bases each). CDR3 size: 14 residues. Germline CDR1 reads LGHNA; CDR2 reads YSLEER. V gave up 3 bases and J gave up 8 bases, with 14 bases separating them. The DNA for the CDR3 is TGCGCCAGCAGCCAGAGGGACGTTGTCCATGAGCAGTTCTTC. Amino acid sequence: CASSQRDVVHEQFF.

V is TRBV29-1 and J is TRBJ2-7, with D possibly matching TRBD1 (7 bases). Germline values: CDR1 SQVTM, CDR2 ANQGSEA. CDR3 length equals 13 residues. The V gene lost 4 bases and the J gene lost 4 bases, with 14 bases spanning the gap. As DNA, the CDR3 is TGCAGCGTTGCAGGGGGGCTCGGATACGAGCAGTACTTC. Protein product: CSVAGGLGYEQYF.

The CDR3 here is CASSPGTGVNSPLHF. The CDR3 bases are TGCGCCAGCAGCCCCGGGACAGGGGTGAATTCACCCCTCCACTTT. V is TRBV5-1 and J is TRBJ1-6, with TRBD1 matching over 10 bases. Germline values: CDR1 SGHRS, CDR2 YFSETQ. CDR3 size: 15 residues. With 4 bases clipped from V and 7 bases from J, the junction kept 5 bases outside the gene matches.

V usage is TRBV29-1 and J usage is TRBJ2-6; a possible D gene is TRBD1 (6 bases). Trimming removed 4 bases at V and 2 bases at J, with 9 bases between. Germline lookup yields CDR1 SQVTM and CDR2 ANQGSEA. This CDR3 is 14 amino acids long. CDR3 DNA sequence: TGCAGCGTTGCGGCAGGGGCTGGGGCCAACGTCCTGACTTTC. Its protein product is CSVAAGAGANVLTF.

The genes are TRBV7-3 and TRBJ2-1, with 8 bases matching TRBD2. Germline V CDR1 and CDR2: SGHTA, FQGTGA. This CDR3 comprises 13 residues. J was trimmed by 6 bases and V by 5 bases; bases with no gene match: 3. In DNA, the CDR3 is TGTGCCAGCAGCCCCGGGGGGGCCAATGAGCAGTTCTTC. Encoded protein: CASSPGGANEQFF.

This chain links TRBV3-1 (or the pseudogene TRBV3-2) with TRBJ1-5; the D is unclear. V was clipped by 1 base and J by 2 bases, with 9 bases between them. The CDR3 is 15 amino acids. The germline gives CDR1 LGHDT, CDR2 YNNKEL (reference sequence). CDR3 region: CASSQGARGNQPQHF. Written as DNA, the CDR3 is TGTGCCAGCAGCCAAGGGGCGAGGGGCAATCAGCCCCAGCATTTT.

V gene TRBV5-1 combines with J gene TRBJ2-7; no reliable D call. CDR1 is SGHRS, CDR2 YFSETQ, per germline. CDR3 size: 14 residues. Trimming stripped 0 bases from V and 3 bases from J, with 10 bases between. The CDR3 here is CASSLGVWSYEQYF. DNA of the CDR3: TGCGCCAGCAGCTTGGGGGTATGGAGCTACGAGCAGTACTTC.

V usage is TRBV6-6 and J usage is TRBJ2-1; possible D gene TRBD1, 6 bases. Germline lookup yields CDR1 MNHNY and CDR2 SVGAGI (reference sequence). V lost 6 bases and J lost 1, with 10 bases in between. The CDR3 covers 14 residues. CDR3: CASRSRGSYNEQFF. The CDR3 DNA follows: TGTGCCAGCAGGTCGAGGGGGTCCTACAATGAGCAGTTCTTC.

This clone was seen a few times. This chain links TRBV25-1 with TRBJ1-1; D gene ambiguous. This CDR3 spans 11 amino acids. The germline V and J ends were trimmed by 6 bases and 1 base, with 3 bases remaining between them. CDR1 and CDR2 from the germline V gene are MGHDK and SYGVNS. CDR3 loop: CASSRNTEAFF. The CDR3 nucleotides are TGTGCCAGCAGCAGGAACACTGAAGCTTTCTTT.

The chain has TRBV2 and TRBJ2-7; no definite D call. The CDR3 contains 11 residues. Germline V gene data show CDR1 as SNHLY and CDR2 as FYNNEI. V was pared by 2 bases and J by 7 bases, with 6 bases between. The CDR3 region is CASSERAEQYF. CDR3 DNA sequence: TGTGCCAGCAGTGAAAGGGCAGAGCAGTACTTC.

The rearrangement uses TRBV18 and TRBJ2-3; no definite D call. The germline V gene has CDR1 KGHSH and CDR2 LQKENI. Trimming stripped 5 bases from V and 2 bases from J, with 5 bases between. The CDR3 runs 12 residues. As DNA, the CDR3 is TGTGCCAGCTCATCGGTCACAGATACGCAGTATTTT. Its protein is CASSSVTDTQYF.

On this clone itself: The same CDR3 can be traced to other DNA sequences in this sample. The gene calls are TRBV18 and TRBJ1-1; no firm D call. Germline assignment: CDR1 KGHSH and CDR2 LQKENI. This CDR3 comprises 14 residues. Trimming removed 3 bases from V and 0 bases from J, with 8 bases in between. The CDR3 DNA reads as TGTGCCAGCTCACCCCCCTCAGTGAACACTGAAGCTTTCTTT. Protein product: CASSPPSVNTEAFF.

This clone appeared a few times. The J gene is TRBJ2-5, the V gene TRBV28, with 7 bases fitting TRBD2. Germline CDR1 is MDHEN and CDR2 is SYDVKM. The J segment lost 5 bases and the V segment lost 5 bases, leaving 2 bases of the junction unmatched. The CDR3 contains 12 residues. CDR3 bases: TGTGCCAGCAGTAGCGGGAAGGAGACCCAGTACTTC. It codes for CASSSGKETQYF.

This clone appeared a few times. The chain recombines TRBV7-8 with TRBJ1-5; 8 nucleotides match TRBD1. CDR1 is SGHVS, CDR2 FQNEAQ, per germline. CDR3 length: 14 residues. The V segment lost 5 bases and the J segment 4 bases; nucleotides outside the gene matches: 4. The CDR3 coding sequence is TGTGCCAGCAGCCGACAGGGGACAAATCAGCCCCAGCATTTT. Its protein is CASSRQGTNQPQHF.

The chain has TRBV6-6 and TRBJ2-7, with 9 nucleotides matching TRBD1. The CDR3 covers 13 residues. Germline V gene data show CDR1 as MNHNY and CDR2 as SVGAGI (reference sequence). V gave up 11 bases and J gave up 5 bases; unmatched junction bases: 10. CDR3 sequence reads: CAAQRDRDHEQYF. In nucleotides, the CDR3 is TGTGCCGCACAAAGGGACAGGGATCACGAGCAGTACTTC.

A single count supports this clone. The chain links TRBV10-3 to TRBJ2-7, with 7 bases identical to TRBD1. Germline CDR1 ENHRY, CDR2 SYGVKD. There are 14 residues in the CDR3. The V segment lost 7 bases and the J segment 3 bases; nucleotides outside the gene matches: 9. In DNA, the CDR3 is TGTGCCATCAAGGGCGAGGGGGCCCACTACGAGCAGTACTTC. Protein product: CAIKGEGAHYEQYF.

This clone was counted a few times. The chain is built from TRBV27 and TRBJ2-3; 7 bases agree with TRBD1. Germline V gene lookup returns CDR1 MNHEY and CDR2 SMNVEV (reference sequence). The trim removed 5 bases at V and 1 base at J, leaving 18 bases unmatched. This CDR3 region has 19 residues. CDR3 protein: CASSPRGYRGLGGTDTQYF. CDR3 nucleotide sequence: TGTGCCAGCAGTCCCAGGGGTTATAGGGGGCTTGGGGGCACAGATACGCAGTATTTT.

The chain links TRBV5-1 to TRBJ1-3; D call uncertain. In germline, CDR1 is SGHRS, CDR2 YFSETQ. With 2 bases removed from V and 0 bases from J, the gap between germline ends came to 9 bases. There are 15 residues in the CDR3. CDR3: CASSFEPRSGNTIYF. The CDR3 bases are TGCGCCAGCAGCTTCGAACCGCGCTCTGGAAACACCATATATTTT.

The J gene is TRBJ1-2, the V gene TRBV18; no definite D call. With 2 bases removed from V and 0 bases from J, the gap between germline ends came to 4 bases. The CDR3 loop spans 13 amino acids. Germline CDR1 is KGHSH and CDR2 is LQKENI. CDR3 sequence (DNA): TGTGCCAGCTCACCAAACCCTAACTATGGCTACACCTTC. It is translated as CASSPNPNYGYTF.

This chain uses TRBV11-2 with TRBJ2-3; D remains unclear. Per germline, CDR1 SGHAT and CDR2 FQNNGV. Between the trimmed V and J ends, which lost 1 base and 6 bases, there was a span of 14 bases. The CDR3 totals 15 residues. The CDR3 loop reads CASSLGRQREDTQYF. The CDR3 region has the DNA TGTGCCAGCAGCTTAGGTAGACAACGCGAGGATACGCAGTATTTT.

CDR3 sequence: CAITSTGTSSGNTIYF. In DNA, the CDR3 is TGTGCCATCACTTCGACAGGGACTTCCTCTGGAAACACCATATATTTT. The chain recombines TRBV10-3 with TRBJ1-3; 7 positions match TRBD1. The germline gives CDR1 ENHRY, CDR2 SYGVKD. There are 16 residues in the CDR3. The V segment lost 7 bases and the J segment 0 bases; nucleotides outside the gene matches: 9.